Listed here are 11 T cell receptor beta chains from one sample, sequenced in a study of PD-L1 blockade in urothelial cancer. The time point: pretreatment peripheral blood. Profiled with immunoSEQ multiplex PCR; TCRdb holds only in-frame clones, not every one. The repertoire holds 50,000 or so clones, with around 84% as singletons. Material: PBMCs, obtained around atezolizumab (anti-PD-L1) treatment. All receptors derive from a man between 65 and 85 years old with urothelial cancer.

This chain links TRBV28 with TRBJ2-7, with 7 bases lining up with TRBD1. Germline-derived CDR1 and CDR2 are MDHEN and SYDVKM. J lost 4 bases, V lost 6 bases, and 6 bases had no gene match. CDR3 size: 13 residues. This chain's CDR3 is CASRAGTAYEQYF. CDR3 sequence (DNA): TGTGCCAGCAGGGCCGGGACAGCGTACGAGCAGTACTTC.

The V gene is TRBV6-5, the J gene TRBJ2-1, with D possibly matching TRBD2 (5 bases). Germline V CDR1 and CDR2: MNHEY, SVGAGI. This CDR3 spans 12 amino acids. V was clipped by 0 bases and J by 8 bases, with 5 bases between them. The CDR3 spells CASSYSRDEQFF. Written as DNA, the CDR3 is TGTGCCAGCAGTTACTCGAGGGATGAGCAGTTCTTC.

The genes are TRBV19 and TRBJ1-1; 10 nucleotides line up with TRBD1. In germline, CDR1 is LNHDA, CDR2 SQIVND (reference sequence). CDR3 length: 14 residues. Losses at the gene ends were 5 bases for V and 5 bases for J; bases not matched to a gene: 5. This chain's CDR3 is CASSATGGGTEAFF. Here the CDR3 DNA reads TGTGCCAGTAGTGCGACAGGGGGCGGAACTGAAGCTTTCTTT.

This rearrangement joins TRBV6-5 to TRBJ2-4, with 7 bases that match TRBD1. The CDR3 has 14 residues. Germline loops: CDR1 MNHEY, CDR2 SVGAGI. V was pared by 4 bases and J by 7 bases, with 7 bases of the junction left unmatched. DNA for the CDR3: TGTGCCAGCAGTTCCCAACAGGGGTGGAACATTCAGTACTTC. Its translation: CASSSQQGWNIQYF.

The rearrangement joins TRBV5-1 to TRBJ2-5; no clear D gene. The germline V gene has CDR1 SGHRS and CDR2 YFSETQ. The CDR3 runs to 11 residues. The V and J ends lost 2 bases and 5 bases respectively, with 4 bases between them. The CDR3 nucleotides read TGCGCCAGCAGCTTCGGGGAGACCCAGTACTTC. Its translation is CASSFGETQYF.

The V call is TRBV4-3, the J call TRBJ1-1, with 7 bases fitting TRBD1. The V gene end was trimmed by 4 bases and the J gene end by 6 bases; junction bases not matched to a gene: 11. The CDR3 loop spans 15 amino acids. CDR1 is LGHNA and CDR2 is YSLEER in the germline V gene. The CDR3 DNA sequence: TGCGCCAGCAGCCCCTCAGGGGGGAAGGGGGCTGAAGCTTTCTTT. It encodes CASSPSGGKGAEAFF.

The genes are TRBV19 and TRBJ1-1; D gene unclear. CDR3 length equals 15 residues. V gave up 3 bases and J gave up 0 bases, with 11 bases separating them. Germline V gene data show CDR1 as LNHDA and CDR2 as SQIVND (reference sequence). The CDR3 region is CASSIRREVNTEAFF. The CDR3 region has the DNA TGTGCCAGTAGTATTCGACGGGAGGTGAACACTGAAGCTTTCTTT.

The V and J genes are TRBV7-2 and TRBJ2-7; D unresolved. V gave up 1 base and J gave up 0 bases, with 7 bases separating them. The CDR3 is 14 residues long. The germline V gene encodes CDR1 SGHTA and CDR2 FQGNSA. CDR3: CASSLGFSSYEQYF. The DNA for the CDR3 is TGTGCCAGCAGCTTAGGATTTAGCTCCTACGAGCAGTACTTC.

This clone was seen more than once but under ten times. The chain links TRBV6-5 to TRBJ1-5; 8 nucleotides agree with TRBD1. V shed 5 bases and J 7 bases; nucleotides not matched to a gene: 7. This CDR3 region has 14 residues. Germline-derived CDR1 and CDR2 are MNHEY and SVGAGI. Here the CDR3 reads CASSLTGAGQPQHF. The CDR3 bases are TGTGCCAGCAGTCTGACAGGGGCCGGGCAGCCCCAGCATTTT.

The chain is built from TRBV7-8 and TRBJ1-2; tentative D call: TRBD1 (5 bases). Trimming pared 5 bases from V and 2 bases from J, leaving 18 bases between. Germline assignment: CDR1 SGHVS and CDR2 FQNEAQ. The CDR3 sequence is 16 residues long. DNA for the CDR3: TGTGCCAGCAGCGCTCCCGGGGGGAGGGACAACTATGGCTACACCTTC. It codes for CASSAPGGRDNYGYTF.

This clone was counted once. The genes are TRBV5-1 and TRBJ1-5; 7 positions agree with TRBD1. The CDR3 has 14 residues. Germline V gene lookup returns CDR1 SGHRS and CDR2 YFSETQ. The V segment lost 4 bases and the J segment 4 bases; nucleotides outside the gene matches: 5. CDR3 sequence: CASSLDRQNQPQHF. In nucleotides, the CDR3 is TGCGCCAGCAGCCTGGACAGGCAAAATCAGCCCCAGCATTTT.